Listed below are T cell receptor beta chains from one sample, sequenced in a study of CD8 T cells in Susac syndrome. TCRdb reprocessed the immunoSEQ multiplex PCR reads with MiXCR, giving one entry per CDR3 protein. Of 250,000 to 350,000 distinct CDR3 sequences in the sample, about 91% are singletons; the top ten hold roughly 0.059%. The specimen sequenced was CD4+ T cells from PBMCs. The receptors come from a human donor with multiple sclerosis. CDR3s include the opening cysteine and the closing phenylalanine or tryptophan. Fields, in order: V gene, J gene, clone size, D gene, CDR3 DNA, CDR3 protein. A D gene is named only where the DNA matches it firmly. Rows give clone size only sometimes, using once, few, many, or a class for an expanded clone.

TRBV29-1	TRBJ2-2	NA	TRBD1	TGCAGCGTCCGACAGGGTACCGGGGAGCTGTTTTTT	CSVRQGTGELFF
TRBV3-1	TRBJ1-3	NA	NA	TGTGCCAGCAGCCAAGTGGGAGACGGAAACACCATATATTTT	CASSQVGDGNTIYF
TRBV7-2	TRBJ2-3	NA	TRBD2	TGTGCCAGCAGCTTCCGACTAGCGGGAGACACAGATACGCAGTATTTT	CASSFRLAGDTDTQYF
TRBV3-1	TRBJ1-1	few	NA	TGTGCCAGCAGCCAGGGATTCGGGGGGACGTCTGAAGCTTTCTTT	CASSQGFGGTSEAFF
TRBV7-2	TRBJ2-3	NA	TRBD1	TGTGCCAGCAGCTCTCAATCCGGGACAGGGATAAGCACAGATACGCAGTATTTT	CASSSQSGTGISTDTQYF
TRBV25-1	TRBJ1-2	NA	NA	TGTGCCAGCAGTGCTCTTGATTTTCGGGGAGCCAACTATGGCTACACCTTC	CASSALDFRGANYGYTF
TRBV18	TRBJ1-1	once	NA	TGTGCCAGCTCACCAAGCCGGGGGGTCTTGAACACTGAAGCTTTCTTT	CASSPSRGVLNTEAFF
TRBV20-1	TRBJ1-4	NA	NA	TGCAGTGCCCAAAGCGGGCAGGGCGATGAAAAACTGTTTTTT	CSAQSGQGDEKLFF
TRBV9	TRBJ2-3	NA	TRBD2	TGTGCCACCGGGGGGGCAGGGGATACGCAGTATTTT	CATGGAGDTQYF
TRBV29-1	TRBJ1-1	NA	NA	TGCAGCGTTGATAGAGGGGCGCACACTGAAGCTTTCTTT	CSVDRGAHTEAFF
TRBV6-2/TRBV6-3	TRBJ1-1	NA	NA	TGTGCCAGCAGACGATCGGCGGGGGGTTTTTACACTGAAGCTTTCTTT	CASRRSAGGFYTEAFF
TRBV10-3	TRBJ2-7	few	NA	TGTGCCATCAGTGAGACAGTAAGGCCCTACGAGCAGTACTTC	CAISETVRPYEQYF
TRBV7-9	TRBJ1-1	NA	NA	TGTGCCAGCAGCGTACGCGCGACAGTTGGTAGGGCCACTGAAGCTTTCTTT	CASSVRATVGRATEAFF
TRBV5-1	TRBJ2-2	NA	TRBD2	TGCGCCAGCAGCATTGGACTAGCGGGAAGTACCGGGGAGCTGTTTTTT	CASSIGLAGSTGELFF
TRBV5-1	TRBJ2-7	NA	TRBD2	TGCGCCAGCAGCTTGAGTTCGGCTAGCGGGGCCTACGAGCAGTACTTC	CASSLSSASGAYEQYF
TRBV18	TRBJ1-2	NA	TRBD1	TGTGCCAGCTCACTACAACAGGGGACCAAGGCCCTGGCCGGCTACACCTTC	CASSLQQGTKALAGYTF
TRBV20-1	TRBJ1-1	NA	NA	TGCAGTGCTAGACCGGGGGGATACACTGAAGCTTTCTTT	CSARPGGYTEAFF
TRBV5-6	TRBJ1-1	NA	TRBD1	TGTGCCAGCAGCTTTGGACAGGGGATGAACACTGAAGCTTTCTTT	CASSFGQGMNTEAFF
TRBV10-3	TRBJ2-3	NA	NA	TGTGCCATCATGGGGGAGGTGGGAGATACGCAGTATTTT	CAIMGEVGDTQYF
TRBV7-2	TRBJ2-7	few	NA	TGTGCCAGCAGCTTATTGACCCACGAGCAGTACTTC	CASSLLTHEQYF
TRBV7-9	TRBJ2-3	NA	NA	TGTGCCAGCAGACCCCGAACAGGGCGGGGAAACACAGATACGCAGTATTTT	CASRPRTGRGNTDTQYF
TRBV30	TRBJ1-4	NA	TRBD1	TGTGCCTGGAGTCGTGACAGGGAGGTTATTCTTCGCGAAAAACTGTTTTTT	CAWSRDREVILREKLFF
TRBV30	TRBJ1-3	NA	NA	TGTGCCTGGAGCAACAGACGATGGGGGAACACCATATATTTT	CAWSNRRWGNTIYF
TRBV9	TRBJ2-4	NA	NA	TGTGCCAGCGGAAGGGGACTAGCCAAAAACATTCAGTACTTC	CASGRGLAKNIQYF
TRBV30	TRBJ2-2	NA	NA	TGTGCCTGGAATAGATTCCTCGGGGAGCTGTTTTTT	CAWNRFLGELFF
TRBV3-1	TRBJ2-3	NA	TRBD2	TGTGCCAGCAGCCAAGCCCTAGCGGGGGGTACAGATACGCAGTATTTT	CASSQALAGGTDTQYF
TRBV29-1	TRBJ2-5	NA	NA	TGCAGCGTTGCGAAGCTAGCCCAAGAGACCCAGTACTTC	CSVAKLAQETQYF
TRBV5-1	TRBJ2-2	NA	NA	TGCGCCAGCAGCTTCCTGGACGGGGACACCGGGGAGCTGTTTTTT	CASSFLDGDTGELFF
TRBV14	TRBJ2-5	NA	TRBD1	TGTGCCAGCAGCCCCCCTTGGGACAGGGGCCAAGAGACCCAGTACTTC	CASSPPWDRGQETQYF
TRBV20-1	TRBJ2-5	NA	NA	TGCAGTGCTAGCTCCCCAGAGACCCAGTACTTC	CSASSPETQYF
TRBV14	TRBJ1-1	NA	NA	TGTGCCAGCAGCCAAGATATTGGGGAGGGTAACACTGAAGCTTTCTTT	CASSQDIGEGNTEAFF
TRBV19	TRBJ2-2	NA	NA	TGTGCCAGTAGACCCTACAGGGCGAACACCGGGGAGCTGTTTTTT	CASRPYRANTGELFF
TRBV30	TRBJ1-1	NA	TRBD1	TGTGCCTGGAGTCTGACAGGGACTAACACTGAAGCTTTCTTT	CAWSLTGTNTEAFF
TRBV25-1	TRBJ2-7	NA	NA	TGTGCCAGCAGGGAGACAGGAAACTACGAGCAGTACTTC	CASRETGNYEQYF
TRBV29-1	TRBJ2-1	NA	TRBD2	TGCAGCGTGGCGAATCGGGTCCTAGCGGGGCGCAATGAGCAGTTCTTC	CSVANRVLAGRNEQFF
TRBV20-1	TRBJ1-2	NA	NA	TGCAGTGCTGCTACCCCCTCAACTATTATCGGAGGCTACACCTTC	CSAATPSTIIGGYTF
TRBV7-2	TRBJ1-4	NA	TRBD1	TGTGCCAGCAGCTGGGTCCGGACAGGAAATGAAAAACTGTTTTTT	CASSWVRTGNEKLFF
TRBV29-1	TRBJ2-7	NA	TRBD1	TGCAGCGTTCGGACAGGCAACGAGCAGTACTTC	CSVRTGNEQYF
TRBV6-1	TRBJ2-7	NA	TRBD1	TGTGCCACCCTACAGGGTGCGGACAGGGTCCCCTACGAGCAGTACTTC	CATLQGADRVPYEQYF
TRBV2	TRBJ2-7	NA	TRBD2	TGTGCCAGCACCGCACTAGCGGGAGGCTACGAGCAGTACTTC	CASTALAGGYEQYF
TRBV7-2	TRBJ1-2	NA	NA	TGTGCCAGCAGCTTATCGTACAGGGTTAACTATGGCTACACCTTC	CASSLSYRVNYGYTF
TRBV4-1	TRBJ1-5	NA	NA	TGCGCCAGCAGCCAAGATCGGGCAGGGAATCAGCCCCAGCATTTT	CASSQDRAGNQPQHF
TRBV7-2	TRBJ1-3	NA	TRBD1	TGTGCCAGCAGCTTCTCGGGATCAGGGGGCGCCATATATTTT	CASSFSGSGGAIYF
TRBV11-2	TRBJ2-5	NA	TRBD2	TGTGCCAGCAGCTTAACTAGCGCGGGTGAGACCCAGTACTTC	CASSLTSAGETQYF
TRBV27	TRBJ1-1	NA	NA	TGTGCCAGCAGCAAATCTGACAGTCTTGAAGCTTTCTTT	CASSKSDSLEAFF
TRBV5-5	TRBJ1-5	NA	NA	TGTGCCAGCAGCTTGAGTCCCCAACAGTCCAATCAGCCCCAGCATTTT	CASSLSPQQSNQPQHF
TRBV7-9	TRBJ2-7	NA	TRBD1	TGTGCCAGCAGACGTGGGACAGGGGGCTCCTACGAGCAGTACTTC	CASRRGTGGSYEQYF
TRBV7-9	TRBJ2-5	NA	NA	TGTGCCAGCAGCTTAGGTAGCGGCCTGTTCCAAGAGACCCAGTACTTC	CASSLGSGLFQETQYF
TRBV3-1	TRBJ2-3	NA	TRBD1	TGTGCCAGCAGCCGTCAGGGGGCCGGGGATACGCAGTATTTT	CASSRQGAGDTQYF
TRBV7-9	TRBJ1-3	NA	NA	TGTGCCAGCAGCTTTTATCGCTGGGGAGTAGGCGCCTCTGGAAACACCATATATTTT	CASSFYRWGVGASGNTIYF
TRBV5-1	TRBJ2-7	NA	NA	TGCGCCAGCAGCTTGGGGGGTTCGATCTACGAGCAGTACTTC	CASSLGGSIYEQYF
TRBV7-9	TRBJ2-3	NA	NA	TGTGCCAGCAGCTTAGTCCTCGAGATAAGCACAGATACGCAGTATTTT	CASSLVLEISTDTQYF
TRBV12-3/TRBV12-4	TRBJ1-2	NA	TRBD1	TGTGCCAGCAGTTTATACCAGGGGGGCAGCTATGGCTACACCTTC	CASSLYQGGSYGYTF
TRBV14	TRBJ1-1	NA	NA	TGTGCCAGCAGCCAAGTGGGATATCGCAGGGCGGGCACTGAAGCTTTCTTT	CASSQVGYRRAGTEAFF